These T cell receptor beta chains were read from a single sample in a study of T cells in narcolepsy. Assay: immunoSEQ multiplex PCR; the TCRdb copy retains only in-frame clones and omits some. The table has 30,000 or so clones, about 83% seen once; the top ten hold over 0.9%. Sequencing was carried out using CD45RA- memory CD4+ T cells from PBMCs. The source is a human donor with narcolepsy. The CDR3 runs from the conserved cysteine through the conserved F or W. The D gene is left open where the match is weak. Where a row states a size, it is once, few, many or the class of an expanded clone; other rows omit it.

J gene: TRBJ2-1; D gene: TRBD2; V gene: TRBV27; clone size: NA; CDR3 protein: CASSLGLAEYNEQFF; CDR3 DNA: TGTGCCAGCAGTTTGGGACTAGCAGAATACAATGAGCAGTTCTTC
J gene: TRBJ2-6; D gene: NA; V gene: TRBV5-8; clone size: NA; CDR3 protein: CASSLMWGETGANVLTF; CDR3 DNA: TGTGCCAGCAGCTTGATGTGGGGGGAGACTGGGGCCAACGTCCTGACTTTC
J gene: TRBJ2-7; D gene: NA; V gene: TRBV7-8; clone size: NA; CDR3 protein: CASSIVGQSYEQYF; CDR3 DNA: TGTGCCAGCAGCATTGTAGGACAGAGCTACGAGCAGTACTTC
J gene: TRBJ2-3; D gene: TRBD2; V gene: TRBV25-1; clone size: NA; CDR3 protein: CASSRPLAGVTDTQYF; CDR3 DNA: TGTGCCAGCAGTAGACCACTAGCGGGGGTTACGGATACGCAGTATTTT
J gene: TRBJ2-7; D gene: NA; V gene: TRBV28; clone size: NA; CDR3 protein: CASSHPSYEQYF; CDR3 DNA: TGTGCCAGCAGCCATCCCTCCTACGAGCAGTACTTC
J gene: TRBJ1-2; D gene: NA; V gene: TRBV7-9; clone size: NA; CDR3 protein: CASSFDTNGYTF; CDR3 DNA: TGTGCCAGCAGCTTTGACACTAACGGCTACACCTTC
J gene: TRBJ2-2; D gene: NA; V gene: TRBV15; clone size: NA; CDR3 protein: CATRASGLSNTGELFF; CDR3 DNA: TGTGCCACCAGGGCCTCGGGACTTTCTAACACCGGGGAGCTGTTTTTT
J gene: TRBJ1-1; D gene: TRBD1; V gene: TRBV28; clone size: NA; CDR3 protein: CASPSVKQGGTEAFF; CDR3 DNA: TGTGCCAGCCCCTCGGTGAAACAGGGGGGCACTGAAGCTTTCTTT
J gene: TRBJ1-4; D gene: TRBD1; V gene: TRBV5-4; clone size: once; CDR3 protein: CASSLTPGQNEKLFF; CDR3 DNA: TGTGCCAGCAGCTTGACCCCGGGACAGAATGAAAAACTGTTTTTT
J gene: TRBJ2-7; D gene: NA; V gene: TRBV19; clone size: NA; CDR3 protein: CASSQGGAFGEQYF; CDR3 DNA: TGTGCCAGTAGTCAGGGGGGCGCCTTCGGCGAGCAGTACTTC
J gene: TRBJ1-2; D gene: NA; V gene: TRBV14; clone size: NA; CDR3 protein: CASSQGGRFDYGYTF; CDR3 DNA: TGTGCCAGCAGCCAAGGAGGTCGGTTTGACTATGGCTACACCTTC
J gene: TRBJ2-2; D gene: TRBD2; V gene: TRBV7-9; clone size: NA; CDR3 protein: CASSPSGGGNTGELFF; CDR3 DNA: TGTGCCAGCAGCCCTAGCGGGGGAGGGAACACCGGGGAGCTGTTTTTT
J gene: TRBJ2-7; D gene: NA; V gene: TRBV10-3; clone size: NA; CDR3 protein: CAISVSRADEQYF; CDR3 DNA: TGTGCCATCAGTGTATCCAGGGCTGACGAGCAGTACTTC
J gene: TRBJ2-5; D gene: NA; V gene: TRBV28; clone size: NA; CDR3 protein: CASSLTGRQETQYF; CDR3 DNA: TGTGCCAGCAGTTTGACAGGGAGGCAAGAGACCCAGTACTTC
J gene: TRBJ2-7; D gene: NA; V gene: TRBV2; clone size: NA; CDR3 protein: CASKQTGTESSYEQYF; CDR3 DNA: TGTGCCAGCAAACAAACCGGGACCGAGAGCTCCTACGAGCAGTACTTC
J gene: TRBJ1-6; D gene: NA; V gene: TRBV27; clone size: NA; CDR3 protein: CASRSRGGGVSSYNSPLHF; CDR3 DNA: TGTGCCAGCAGGAGTCGTGGGGGAGGAGTGAGCTCCTATAATTCACCCCTCCACTTT
J gene: TRBJ2-1; D gene: TRBD1; V gene: TRBV5-1; clone size: NA; CDR3 protein: CASSNGQGGATNEQFF; CDR3 DNA: TGCGCCAGCAGCAATGGACAGGGGGGCGCCACCAATGAGCAGTTCTTC
J gene: TRBJ2-1; D gene: TRBD2; V gene: TRBV7-7; clone size: NA; CDR3 protein: CASSQRSSGGNSEQFF; CDR3 DNA: TGTGCTAGCAGCCAGCGTAGTAGCGGGGGGAACAGTGAGCAGTTCTTC
J gene: TRBJ2-7; D gene: NA; V gene: TRBV2; clone size: NA; CDR3 protein: CASSDRQGPTYEQYF; CDR3 DNA: TGTGCCAGCAGTGATCGGCAGGGCCCTACCTACGAGCAGTACTTC
J gene: TRBJ2-7; D gene: NA; V gene: TRBV11-2; clone size: NA; CDR3 protein: CASSANYEQYF; CDR3 DNA: TGTGCCAGCAGCGCGAACTACGAGCAGTACTTC
J gene: TRBJ2-7; D gene: NA; V gene: TRBV2; clone size: NA; CDR3 protein: CATERAFSSYEQYF; CDR3 DNA: TGTGCCACCGAGAGGGCCTTCAGCTCCTACGAGCAGTACTTC
J gene: TRBJ1-1; D gene: TRBD1; V gene: TRBV6-1; clone size: NA; CDR3 protein: CASSDRVGNTEAFF; CDR3 DNA: TGTGCCAGCAGCGACAGGGTCGGGAACACTGAAGCTTTCTTT